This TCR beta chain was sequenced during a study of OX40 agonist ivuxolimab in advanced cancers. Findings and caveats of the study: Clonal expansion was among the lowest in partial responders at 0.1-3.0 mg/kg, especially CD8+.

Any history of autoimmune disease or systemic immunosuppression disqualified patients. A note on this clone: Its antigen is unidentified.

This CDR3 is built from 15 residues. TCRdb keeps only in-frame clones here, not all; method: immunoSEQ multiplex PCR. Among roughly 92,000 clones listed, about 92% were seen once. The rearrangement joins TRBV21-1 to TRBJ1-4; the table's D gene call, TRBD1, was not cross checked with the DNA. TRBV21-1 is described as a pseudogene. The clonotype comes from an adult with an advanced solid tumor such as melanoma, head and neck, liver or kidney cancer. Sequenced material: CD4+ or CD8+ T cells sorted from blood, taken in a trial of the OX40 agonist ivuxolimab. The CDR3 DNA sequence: TGTGCCAGCAGCAAAGAAGGGGGTCCTAATGAAAAACTGTTTTTT. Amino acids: CASSKEGGPNEKLFF.